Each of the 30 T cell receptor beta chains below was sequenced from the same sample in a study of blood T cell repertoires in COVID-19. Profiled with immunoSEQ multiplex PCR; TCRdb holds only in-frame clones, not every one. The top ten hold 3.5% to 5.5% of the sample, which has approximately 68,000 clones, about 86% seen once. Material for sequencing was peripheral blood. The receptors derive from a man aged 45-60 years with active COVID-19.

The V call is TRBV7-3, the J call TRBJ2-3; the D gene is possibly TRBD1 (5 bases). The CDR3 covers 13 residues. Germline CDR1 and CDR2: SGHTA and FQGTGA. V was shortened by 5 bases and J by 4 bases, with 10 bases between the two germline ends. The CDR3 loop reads CASSVQGSDTQYF. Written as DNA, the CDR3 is TGTGCCAGCAGCGTCCAGGGTTCAGATACGCAGTATTTT.

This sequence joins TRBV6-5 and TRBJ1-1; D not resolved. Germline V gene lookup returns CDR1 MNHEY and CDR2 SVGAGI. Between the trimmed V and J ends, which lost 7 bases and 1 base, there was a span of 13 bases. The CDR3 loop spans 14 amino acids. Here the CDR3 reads CASNSYRENTEAFF. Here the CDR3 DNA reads TGTGCCAGCAATTCTTACCGGGAGAACACTGAAGCTTTCTTT.

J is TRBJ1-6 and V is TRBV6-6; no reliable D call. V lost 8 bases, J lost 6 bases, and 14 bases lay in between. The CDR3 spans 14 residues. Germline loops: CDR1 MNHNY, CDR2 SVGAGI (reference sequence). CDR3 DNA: TGTGCCAGCCTGCCAGGCAGGTTTAATTCACCCCTCCACTTT. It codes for CASLPGRFNSPLHF.

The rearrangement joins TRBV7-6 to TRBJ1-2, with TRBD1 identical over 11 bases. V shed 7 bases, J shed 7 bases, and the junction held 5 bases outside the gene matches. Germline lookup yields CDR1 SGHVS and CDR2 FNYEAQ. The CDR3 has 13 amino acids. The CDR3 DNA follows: TGTGCCAGCACACCAGGACAGGGGGCTGGCTACACCTTC. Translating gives CASTPGQGAGYTF.

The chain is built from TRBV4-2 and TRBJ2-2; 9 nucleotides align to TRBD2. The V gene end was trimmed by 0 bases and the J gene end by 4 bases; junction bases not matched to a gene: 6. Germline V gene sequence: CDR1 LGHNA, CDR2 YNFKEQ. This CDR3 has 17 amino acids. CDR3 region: CASSQETLAGRTGELFF. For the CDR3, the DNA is TGTGCCAGCAGCCAAGAAACCCTAGCGGGGCGCACCGGGGAGCTGTTTTTT.

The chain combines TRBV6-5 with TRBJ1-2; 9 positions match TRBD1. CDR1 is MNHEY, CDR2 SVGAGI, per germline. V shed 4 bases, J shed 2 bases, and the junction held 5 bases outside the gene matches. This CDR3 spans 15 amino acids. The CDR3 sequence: CASSLRTGANYGYTF. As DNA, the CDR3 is TGTGCCAGCAGTTTACGGACAGGGGCGAACTATGGCTACACCTTC.

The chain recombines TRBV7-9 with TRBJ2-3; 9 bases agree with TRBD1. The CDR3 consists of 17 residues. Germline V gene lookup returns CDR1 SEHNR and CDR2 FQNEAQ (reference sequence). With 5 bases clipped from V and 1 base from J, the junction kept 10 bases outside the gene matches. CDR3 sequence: CASSNRQGVFGTDTQYF. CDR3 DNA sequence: TGTGCCAGCAGCAACAGACAGGGGGTCTTCGGCACAGATACGCAGTATTTT.

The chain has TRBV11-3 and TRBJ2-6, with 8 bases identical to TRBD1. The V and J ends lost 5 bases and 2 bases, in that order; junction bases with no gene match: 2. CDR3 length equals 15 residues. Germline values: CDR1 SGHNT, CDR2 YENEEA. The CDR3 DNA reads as TGTGCCAGCAGCCCAGGGGGCACTGGGGCCAACGTCCTGACTTTC. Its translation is CASSPGGTGANVLTF.

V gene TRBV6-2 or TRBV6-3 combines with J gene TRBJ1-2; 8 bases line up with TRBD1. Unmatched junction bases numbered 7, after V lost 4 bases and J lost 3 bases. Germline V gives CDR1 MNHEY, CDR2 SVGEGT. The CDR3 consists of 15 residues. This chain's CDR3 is CASSWTGIGDYGYTF. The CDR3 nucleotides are TGTGCCAGCAGTTGGACAGGGATTGGAGACTATGGCTACACCTTC.

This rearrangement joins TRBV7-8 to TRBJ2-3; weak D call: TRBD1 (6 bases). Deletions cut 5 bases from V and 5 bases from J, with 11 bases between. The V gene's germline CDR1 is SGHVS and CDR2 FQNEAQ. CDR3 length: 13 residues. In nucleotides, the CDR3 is TGTGCCAGCAGCCGAAGCAGGGGAGATACGCAGTATTTT. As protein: CASSRSRGDTQYF.

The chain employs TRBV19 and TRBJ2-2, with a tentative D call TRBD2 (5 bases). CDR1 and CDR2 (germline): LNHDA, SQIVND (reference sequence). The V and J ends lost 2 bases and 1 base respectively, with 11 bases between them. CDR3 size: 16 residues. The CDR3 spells CASSIRGVVNTGELFF. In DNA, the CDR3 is TGTGCCAGTAGTATACGGGGTGTAGTGAACACCGGGGAGCTGTTTTTT.

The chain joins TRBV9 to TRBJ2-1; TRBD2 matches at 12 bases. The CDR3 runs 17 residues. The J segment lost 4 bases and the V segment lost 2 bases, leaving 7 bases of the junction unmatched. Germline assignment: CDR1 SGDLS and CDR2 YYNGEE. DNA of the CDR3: TGTGCCAGCAGCGTGACTAGCGGGGGCTTAGGTTACAATGAGCAGTTCTTC. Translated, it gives CASSVTSGGLGYNEQFF.

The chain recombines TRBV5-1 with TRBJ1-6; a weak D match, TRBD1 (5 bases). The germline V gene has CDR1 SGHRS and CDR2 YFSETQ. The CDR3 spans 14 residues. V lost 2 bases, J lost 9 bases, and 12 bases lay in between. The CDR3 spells CASSFQGTGSPLHF. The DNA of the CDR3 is TGCGCCAGCAGCTTTCAGGGTACAGGTTCACCCCTCCACTTT.

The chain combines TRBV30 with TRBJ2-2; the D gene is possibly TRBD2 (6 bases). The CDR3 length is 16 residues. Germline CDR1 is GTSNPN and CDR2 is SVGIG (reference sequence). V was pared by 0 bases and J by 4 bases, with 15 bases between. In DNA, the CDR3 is TGTGCCTGGAGTGTCACCCTGGGGCGGGGCACCGGGGAGCTGTTTTTT. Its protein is CAWSVTLGRGTGELFF.

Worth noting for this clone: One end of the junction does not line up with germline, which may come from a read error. The CDR3 loop is CASSVWPRVETQYF. The CDR3 bases are TGTGCCAGCAGTGTATGGCCCCGGGTGGAGACCCAGTACTTC. J is TRBJ2-5 and V is TRBV28; unclear D gene. This CDR3 has 14 residues. Per the germline V gene, CDR1 is MDHEN and CDR2 is SYDVKM.

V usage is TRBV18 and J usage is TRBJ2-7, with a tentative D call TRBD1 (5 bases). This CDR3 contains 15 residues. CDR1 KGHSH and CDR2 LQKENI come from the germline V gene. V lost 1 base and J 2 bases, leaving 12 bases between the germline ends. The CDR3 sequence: CASSPLSGPTYEQYF. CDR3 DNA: TGTGCCAGCTCACCACTTTCAGGGCCCACCTACGAGCAGTACTTC.

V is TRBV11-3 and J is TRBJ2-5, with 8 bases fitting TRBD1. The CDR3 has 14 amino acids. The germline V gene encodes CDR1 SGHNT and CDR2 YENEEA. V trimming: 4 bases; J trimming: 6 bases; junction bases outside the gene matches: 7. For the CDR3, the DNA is TGTGCCAGCAGCTCGCAGGGGGCCAGGAAGACCCAGTACTTC. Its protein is CASSSQGARKTQYF.

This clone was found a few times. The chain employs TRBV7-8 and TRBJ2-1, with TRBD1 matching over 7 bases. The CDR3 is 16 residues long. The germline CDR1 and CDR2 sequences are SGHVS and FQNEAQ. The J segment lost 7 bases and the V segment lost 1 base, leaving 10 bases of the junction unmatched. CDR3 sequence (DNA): TGTGCCAGCAGCTTAGAATCAACAGGGGCCTGGAATGAGCAGTTCTTC. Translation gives CASSLESTGAWNEQFF.

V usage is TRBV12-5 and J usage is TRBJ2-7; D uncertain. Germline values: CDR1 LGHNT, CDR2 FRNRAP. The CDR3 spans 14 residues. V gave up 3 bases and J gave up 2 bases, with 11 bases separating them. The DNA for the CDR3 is TGTGCTAGTGGTTTAAGCATCACGACCTACGAGCAGTACTTC. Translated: CASGLSITTYEQYF.

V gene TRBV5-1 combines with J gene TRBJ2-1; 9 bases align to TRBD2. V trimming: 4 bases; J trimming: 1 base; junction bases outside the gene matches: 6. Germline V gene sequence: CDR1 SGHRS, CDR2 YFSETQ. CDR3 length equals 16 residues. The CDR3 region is CASSRVSGRSYNEQFF. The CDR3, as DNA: TGCGCCAGCAGCCGCGTTAGCGGGAGATCCTACAATGAGCAGTTCTTC.

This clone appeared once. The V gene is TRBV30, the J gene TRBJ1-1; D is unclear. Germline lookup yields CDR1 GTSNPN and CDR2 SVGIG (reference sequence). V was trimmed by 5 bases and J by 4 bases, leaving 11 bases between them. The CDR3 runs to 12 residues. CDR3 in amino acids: CAWSSGSTEAFF. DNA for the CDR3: TGTGCCTGGTCTTCGGGGAGCACTGAAGCTTTCTTT.

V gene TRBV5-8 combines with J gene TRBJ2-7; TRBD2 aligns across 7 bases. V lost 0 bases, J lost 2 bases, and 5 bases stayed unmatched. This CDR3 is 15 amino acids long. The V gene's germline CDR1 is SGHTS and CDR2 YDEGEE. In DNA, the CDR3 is TGTGCCAGCAGCTTGGGTCCGGGGACTACCTACGAGCAGTACTTC. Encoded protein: CASSLGPGTTYEQYF.

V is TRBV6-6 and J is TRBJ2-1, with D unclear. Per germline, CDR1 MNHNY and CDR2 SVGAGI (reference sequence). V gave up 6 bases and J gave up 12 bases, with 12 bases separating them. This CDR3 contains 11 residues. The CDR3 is CASSPNPRQFF. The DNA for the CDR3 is TGTGCCAGCAGCCCTAACCCGCGGCAGTTCTTC.

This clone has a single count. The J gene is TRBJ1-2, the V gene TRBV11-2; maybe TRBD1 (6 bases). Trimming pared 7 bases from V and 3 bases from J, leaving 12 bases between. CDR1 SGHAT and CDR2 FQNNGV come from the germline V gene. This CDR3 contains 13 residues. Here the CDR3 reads CASTLDSYYGYTF. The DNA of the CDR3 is TGTGCCAGCACTTTGGACAGCTACTATGGCTACACCTTC.

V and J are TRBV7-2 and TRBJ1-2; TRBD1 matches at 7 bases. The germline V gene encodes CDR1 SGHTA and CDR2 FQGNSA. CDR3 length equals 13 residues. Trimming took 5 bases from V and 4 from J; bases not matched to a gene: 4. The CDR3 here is CASSPDRSYGYTF. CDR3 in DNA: TGTGCCAGCAGCCCGGACAGGAGCTATGGCTACACCTTC.

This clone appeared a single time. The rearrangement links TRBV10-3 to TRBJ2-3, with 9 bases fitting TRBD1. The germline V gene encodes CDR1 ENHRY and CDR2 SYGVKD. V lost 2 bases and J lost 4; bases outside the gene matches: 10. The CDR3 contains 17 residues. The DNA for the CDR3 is TGTGCCATCAGTGAGCCTTTCGGACAGGGGCCACCAGATACGCAGTATTTT. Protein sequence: CAISEPFGQGPPDTQYF.

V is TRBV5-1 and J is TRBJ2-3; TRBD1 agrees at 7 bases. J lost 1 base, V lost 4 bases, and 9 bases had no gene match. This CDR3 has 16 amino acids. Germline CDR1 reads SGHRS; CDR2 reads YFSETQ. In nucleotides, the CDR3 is TGCGCCAGCAGCAAGACAGGGATCCCTGGCACAGATACGCAGTATTTT. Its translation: CASSKTGIPGTDTQYF.

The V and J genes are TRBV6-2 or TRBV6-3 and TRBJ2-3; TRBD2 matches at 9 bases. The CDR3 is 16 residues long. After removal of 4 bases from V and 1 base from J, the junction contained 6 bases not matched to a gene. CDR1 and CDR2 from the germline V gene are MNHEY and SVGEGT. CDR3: CASSWSTSGRTDTQYF. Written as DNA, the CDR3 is TGTGCCAGCAGTTGGAGTACTAGCGGGCGCACAGATACGCAGTATTTT.

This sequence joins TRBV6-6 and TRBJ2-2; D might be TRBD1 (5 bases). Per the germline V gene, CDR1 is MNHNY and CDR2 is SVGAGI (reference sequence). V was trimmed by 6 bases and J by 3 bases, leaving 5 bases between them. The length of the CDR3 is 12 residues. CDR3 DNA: TGTGCCAGCAGGACAGACACCGGGGAGCTGTTTTTT. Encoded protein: CASRTDTGELFF.

The CDR3 sequence is CASSRIAGTGGVEQYF. DNA of the CDR3: TGTGCCAGCAGCCGTATTGCCGGGACAGGGGGCGTCGAGCAGTACTTC. The V call is TRBV3-1 (or the pseudogene TRBV3-2), the J call TRBJ2-7, with 12 bases that match TRBD1. This CDR3 is 16 amino acids long. CDR1 LGHDT and CDR2 YNNKEL come from the germline V gene (reference sequence). V lost 4 bases, J lost 6 bases, and 10 bases stayed unmatched.